Below, 8 T cell receptor beta chains from the same sample are listed, as sequenced in a study of CXCR3-negative and CXCR3-positive naive CD8 T cells. TRB cDNA was prepared as libraries by UMI-labeled 5' RACE. From the 5' RACE reads, TCRdb lists one entry per CDR3 protein and no DNA. The sample features over 55,000 distinct CDR3 sequences, with around 20% in its top ten. Sequencing was performed on memory CD8+ T cells from blood. All receptors come from a human donor in good health. Some clones in this sample may be carry-over from other donors' samples.

CDR3 amino acids: CASSQDRGKDTQYF. The chain links TRBV4-3 to TRBJ2-3. Germline assignment: CDR1 LGHNA and CDR2 YSLEER. This CDR3 is 14 amino acids long.

The chain carries TRBV29-1 and TRBJ2-2; the D gene TCRdb calls, TRBD2, cannot be checked with no DNA. Looked up from germline, CDR1 is SQVTM and CDR2 is ANQGSEA. The CDR3 extends over 13 amino acids. CDR3 in amino acids: CSHGTTNTGELFF.

The chain joins TRBV6-5 to TRBJ1-2; TCRdb gives TRBD1 as the D gene, but with no DNA this cannot be confirmed. In germline, CDR1 is MNHEY, CDR2 SVGAGI. This CDR3 has 11 residues. The CDR3 reads CATRSNYGYTF.

CDR3 in amino acids: CASSFGRGVFEQYF. The chain carries TRBV11-2 and TRBJ2-7; with no DNA, the TCRdb D assignment of TRBD1 cannot be verified. The CDR3 length is 14 residues. From germline, CDR1 is SGHAT and CDR2 FQNNGV.

This rearrangement joins TRBV11-2 to TRBJ2-5. The CDR3 runs 16 residues. Germline loops: CDR1 SGHAT, CDR2 FQNNGV. The CDR3 spells CASSLGYQTSLETQYF.

The chain joins TRBV7-6 to TRBJ2-7. Germline-derived CDR1 and CDR2 are SGHVS and FNYEAQ. This CDR3 spans 13 amino acids. CDR3 sequence reads: CASSLETLDEQYF.

J is TRBJ1-2 and V is TRBV29-1. The germline V gene encodes CDR1 SQVTM and CDR2 ANQGSEA. The CDR3 spans 12 residues. CDR3 region: CSVEEYIYGYTF.

The chain has TRBV15 and TRBJ2-5. The CDR3 length is 15 residues. CDR1 and CDR2 (germline): LNHNV, YYDKDF (reference sequence). Here the CDR3 reads CATSRRDGHQETQYF.